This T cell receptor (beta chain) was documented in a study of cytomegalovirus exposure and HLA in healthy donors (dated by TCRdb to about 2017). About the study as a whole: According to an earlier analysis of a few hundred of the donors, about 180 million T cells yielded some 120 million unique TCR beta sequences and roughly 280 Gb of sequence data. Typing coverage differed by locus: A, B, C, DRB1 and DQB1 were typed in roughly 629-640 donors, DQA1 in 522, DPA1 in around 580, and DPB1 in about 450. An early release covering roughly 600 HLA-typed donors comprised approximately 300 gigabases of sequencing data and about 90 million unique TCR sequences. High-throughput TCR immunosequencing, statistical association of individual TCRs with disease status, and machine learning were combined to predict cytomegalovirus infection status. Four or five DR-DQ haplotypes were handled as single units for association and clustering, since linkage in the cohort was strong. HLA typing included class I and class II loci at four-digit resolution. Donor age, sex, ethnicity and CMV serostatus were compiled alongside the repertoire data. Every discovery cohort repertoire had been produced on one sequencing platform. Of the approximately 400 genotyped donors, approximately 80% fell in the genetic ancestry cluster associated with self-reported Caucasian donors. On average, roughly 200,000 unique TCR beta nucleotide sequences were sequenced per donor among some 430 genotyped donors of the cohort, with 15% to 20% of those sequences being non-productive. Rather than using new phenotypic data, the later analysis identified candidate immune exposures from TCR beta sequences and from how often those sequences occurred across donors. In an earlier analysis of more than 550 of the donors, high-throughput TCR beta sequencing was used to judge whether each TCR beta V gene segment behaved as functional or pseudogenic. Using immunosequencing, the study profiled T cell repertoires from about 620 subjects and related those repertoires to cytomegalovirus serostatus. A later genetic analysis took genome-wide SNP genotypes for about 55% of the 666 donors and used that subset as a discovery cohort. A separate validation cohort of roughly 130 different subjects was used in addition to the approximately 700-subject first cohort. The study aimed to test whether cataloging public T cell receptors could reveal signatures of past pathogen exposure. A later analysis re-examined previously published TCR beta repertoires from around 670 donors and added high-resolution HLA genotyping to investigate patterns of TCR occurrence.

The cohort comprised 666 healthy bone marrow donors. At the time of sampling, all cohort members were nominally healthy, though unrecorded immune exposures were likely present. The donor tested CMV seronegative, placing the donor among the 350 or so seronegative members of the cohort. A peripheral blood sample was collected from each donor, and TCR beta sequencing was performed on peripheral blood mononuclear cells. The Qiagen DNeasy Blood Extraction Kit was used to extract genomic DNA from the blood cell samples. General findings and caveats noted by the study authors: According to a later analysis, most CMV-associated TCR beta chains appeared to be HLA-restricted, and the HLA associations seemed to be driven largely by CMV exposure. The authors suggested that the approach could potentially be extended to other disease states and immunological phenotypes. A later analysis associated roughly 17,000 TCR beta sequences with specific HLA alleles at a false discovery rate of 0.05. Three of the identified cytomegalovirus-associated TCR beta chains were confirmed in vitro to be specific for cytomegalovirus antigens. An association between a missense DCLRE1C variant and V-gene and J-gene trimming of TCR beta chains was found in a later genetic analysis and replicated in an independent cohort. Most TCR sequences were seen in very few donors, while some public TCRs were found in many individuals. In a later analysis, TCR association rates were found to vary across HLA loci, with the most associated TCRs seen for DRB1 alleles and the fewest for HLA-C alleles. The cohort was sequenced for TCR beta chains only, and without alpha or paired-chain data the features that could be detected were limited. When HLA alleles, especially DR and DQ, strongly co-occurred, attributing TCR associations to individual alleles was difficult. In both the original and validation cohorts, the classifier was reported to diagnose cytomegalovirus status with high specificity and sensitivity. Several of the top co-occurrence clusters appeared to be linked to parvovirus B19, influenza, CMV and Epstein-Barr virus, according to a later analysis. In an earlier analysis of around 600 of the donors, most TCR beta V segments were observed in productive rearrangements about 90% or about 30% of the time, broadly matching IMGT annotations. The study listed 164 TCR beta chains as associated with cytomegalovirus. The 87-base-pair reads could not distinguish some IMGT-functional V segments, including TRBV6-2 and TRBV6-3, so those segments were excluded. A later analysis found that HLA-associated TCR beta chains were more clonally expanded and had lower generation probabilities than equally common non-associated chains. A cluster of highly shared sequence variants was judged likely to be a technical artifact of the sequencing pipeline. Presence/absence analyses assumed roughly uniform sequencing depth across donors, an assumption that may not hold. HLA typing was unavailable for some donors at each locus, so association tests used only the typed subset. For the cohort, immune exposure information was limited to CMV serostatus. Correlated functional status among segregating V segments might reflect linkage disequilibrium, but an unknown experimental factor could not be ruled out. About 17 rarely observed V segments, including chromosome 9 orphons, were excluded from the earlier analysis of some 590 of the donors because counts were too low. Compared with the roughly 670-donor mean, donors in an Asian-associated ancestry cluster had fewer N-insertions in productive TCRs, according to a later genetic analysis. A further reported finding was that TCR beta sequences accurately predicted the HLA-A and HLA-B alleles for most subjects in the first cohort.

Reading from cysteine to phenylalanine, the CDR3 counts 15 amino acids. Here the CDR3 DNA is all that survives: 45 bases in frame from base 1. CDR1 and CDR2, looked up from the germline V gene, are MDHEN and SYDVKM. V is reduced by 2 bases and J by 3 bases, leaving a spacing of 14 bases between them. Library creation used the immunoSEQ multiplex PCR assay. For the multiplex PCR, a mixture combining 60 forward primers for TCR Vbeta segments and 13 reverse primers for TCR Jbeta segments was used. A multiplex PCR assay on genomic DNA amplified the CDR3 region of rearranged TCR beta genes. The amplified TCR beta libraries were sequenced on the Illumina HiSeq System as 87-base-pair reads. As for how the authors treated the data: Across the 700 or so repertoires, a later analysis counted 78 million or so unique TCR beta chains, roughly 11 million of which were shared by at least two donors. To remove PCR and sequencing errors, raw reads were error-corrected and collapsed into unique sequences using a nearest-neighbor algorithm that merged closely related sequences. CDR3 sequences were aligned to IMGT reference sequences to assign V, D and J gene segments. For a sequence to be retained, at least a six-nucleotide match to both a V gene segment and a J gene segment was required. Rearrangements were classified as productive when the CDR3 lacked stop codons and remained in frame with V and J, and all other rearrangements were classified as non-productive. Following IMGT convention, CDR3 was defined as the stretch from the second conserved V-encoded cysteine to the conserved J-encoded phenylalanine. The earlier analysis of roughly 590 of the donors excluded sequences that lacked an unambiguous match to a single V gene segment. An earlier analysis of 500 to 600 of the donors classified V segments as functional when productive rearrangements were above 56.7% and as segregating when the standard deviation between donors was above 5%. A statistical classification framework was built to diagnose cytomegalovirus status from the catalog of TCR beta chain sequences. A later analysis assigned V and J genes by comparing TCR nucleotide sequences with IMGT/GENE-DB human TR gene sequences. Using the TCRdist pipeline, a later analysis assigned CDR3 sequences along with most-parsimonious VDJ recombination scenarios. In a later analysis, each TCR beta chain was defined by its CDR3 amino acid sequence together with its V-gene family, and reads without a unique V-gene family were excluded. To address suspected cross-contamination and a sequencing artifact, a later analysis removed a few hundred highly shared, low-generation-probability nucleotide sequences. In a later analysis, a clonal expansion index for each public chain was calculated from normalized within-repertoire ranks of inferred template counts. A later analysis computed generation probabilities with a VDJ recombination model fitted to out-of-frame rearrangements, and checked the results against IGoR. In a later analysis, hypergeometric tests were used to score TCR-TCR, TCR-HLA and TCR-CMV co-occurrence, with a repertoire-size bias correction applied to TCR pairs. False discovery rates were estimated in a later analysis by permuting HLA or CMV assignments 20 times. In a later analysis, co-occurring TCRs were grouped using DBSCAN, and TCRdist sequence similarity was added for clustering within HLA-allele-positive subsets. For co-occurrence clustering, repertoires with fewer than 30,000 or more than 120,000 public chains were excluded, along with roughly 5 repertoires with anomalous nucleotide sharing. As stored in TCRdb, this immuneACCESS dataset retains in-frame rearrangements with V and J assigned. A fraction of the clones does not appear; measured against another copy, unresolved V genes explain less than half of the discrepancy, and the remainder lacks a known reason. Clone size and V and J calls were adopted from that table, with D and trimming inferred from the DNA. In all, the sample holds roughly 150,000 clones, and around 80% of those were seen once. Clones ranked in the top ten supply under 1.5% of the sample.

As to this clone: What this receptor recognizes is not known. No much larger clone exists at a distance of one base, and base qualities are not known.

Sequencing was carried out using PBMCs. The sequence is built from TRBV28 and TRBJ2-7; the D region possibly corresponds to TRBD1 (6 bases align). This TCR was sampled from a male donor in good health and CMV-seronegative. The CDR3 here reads CASSLPVGQYYEQYF. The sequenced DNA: TGTGCCAGCAGTTTACCTGTAGGACAGTACTACGAGCAGTACTTC.